Below, one T cell receptor (beta chain) is given with its context. TCRdb re-called the 5' RACE reads with MiXCR, one entry per CDR3 protein. The profile covers around 110,000 distinct CDR3 sequences, with 9.5% to 15% appearing a single time and over 15% taken by the ten largest. Time point denoted: blood at routine non-recurrence follow-up after resection. Material for sequencing was whole RNA from tumor, nontumor lung or frozen PBMC, left unsorted. The sample originates from a study of spatial heterogeneity in lung cancer. This CDR3 contains 17 residues. This sequence was found in a male donor with early-stage non-small cell lung cancer. The sequences come from PBMCs, collected at follow-up. The chain uses TRBV21-1 and TRBJ1-6; the D call of TRBD1 is as the table states it, not checked on the DNA. TRBV21-1 is described as a pseudogene. The CDR3 here is CASSKLWAQGDNSPLHF. CDR3 coding DNA: TGTGCCAGCAGCAAATTGTGGGCGCAGGGGGACAATTCACCCCTCCACTTT.